This T cell receptor beta chain was found in a study of monozygotic twins with inflammatory bowel disease. CDR3 length equals 15 residues. Per germline, CDR1 MDHEN and CDR2 SYDVKM. With eight separate reactions per sample, the authors made cDNA. Amplification of TCRalpha and TCRbeta cDNA involved two nested PCRs that ran for around 15 and 10 cycles. TCRdb re-called the 5' RACE reads, yielding one record per CDR3 amino acid sequence without DNA. This sample's table reports some 450,000 distinct CDR3 sequences. Blood (around 2.4 ml) was collected from every donor individually. This receptor was taken from a human donor with ulcerative colitis or Crohn's disease, or a healthy co-twin of an affected twin (not recorded which). The material sequenced was blood. The chain recombines TRBV28 with TRBJ2-2; TCRdb gives TRBD1 as the D gene, but with no DNA this cannot be confirmed. The CDR3 here is CASSRDRVAAGELFF.